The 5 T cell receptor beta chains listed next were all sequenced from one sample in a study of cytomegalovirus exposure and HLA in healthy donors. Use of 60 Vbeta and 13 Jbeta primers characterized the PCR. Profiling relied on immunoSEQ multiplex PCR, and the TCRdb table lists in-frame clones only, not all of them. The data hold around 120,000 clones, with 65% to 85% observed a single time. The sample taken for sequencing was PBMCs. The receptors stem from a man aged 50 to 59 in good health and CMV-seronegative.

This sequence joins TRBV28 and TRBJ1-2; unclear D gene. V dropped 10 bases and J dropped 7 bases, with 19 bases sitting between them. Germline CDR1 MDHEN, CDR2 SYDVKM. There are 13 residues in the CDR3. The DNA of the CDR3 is TGTGCCACCCCTGCGTCGAGAGCATCTGGCTACACCTTC. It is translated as CATPASRASGYTF.

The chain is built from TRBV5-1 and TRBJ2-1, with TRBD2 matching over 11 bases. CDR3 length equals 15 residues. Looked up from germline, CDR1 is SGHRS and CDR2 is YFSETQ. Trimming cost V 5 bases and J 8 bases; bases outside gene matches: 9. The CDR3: CASRVGTSGSHEQFF. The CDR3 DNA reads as TGCGCCAGCAGGGTTGGTACTAGCGGGAGCCATGAGCAGTTCTTC.

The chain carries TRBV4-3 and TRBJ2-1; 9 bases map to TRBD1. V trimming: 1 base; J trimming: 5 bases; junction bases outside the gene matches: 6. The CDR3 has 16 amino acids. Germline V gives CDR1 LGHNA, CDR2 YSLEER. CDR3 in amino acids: CASSQGIGTGNNEQFF. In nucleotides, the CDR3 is TGCGCCAGCAGCCAAGGGATAGGGACAGGGAACAATGAGCAGTTCTTC.

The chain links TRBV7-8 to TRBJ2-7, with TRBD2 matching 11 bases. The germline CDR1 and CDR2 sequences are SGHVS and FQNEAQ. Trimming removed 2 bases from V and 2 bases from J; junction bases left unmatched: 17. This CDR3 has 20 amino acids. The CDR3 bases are TGTGCCAGCAGCTTAATCGTAGTTACGGGACTAGCGGACTTTCCCTACGAGCAGTACTTC. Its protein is CASSLIVVTGLADFPYEQYF.

Here the CDR3 reads CASSLDRGTVTDTQYF. For the CDR3, the DNA is TGTGCCAGCAGCCTCGATAGGGGAACAGTCACAGATACGCAGTATTTT. V usage is TRBV7-3 and J usage is TRBJ2-3; possibly TRBD1 for D (5 bases). The CDR3 has 16 amino acids. CDR1 is SGHTA, CDR2 FQGTGA, per germline. Trimming took off 5 bases at V and 2 bases at J, with 17 bases between the two ends. The variable domain in full, completed from reference TRBV7-3 and TRBJ2-3, reads GAGVSQTPSNKVTEKGKYVELRCDPISGHTALYWYRQSLGQGPEFLIYFQGTGAADDSGLPNDRFFAVRPEGSVSTLKIQRTERGDSAVYLCASSLDRGTVTDTQYFGPGTRLTVL.